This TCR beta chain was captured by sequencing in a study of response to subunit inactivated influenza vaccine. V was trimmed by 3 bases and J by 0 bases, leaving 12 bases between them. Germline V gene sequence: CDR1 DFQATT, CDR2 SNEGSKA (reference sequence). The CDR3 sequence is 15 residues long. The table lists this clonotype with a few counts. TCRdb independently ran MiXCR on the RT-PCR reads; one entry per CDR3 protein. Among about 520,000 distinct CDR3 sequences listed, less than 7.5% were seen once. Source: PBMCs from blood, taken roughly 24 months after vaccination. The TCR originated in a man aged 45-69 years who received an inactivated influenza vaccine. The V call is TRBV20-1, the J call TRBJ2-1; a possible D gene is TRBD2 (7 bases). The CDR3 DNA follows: TGCAGTGCTAGCGGCGCGGGGGCCTCCTACAATGAGCAGTTCTTC. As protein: CSASGAGASYNEQFF.